These 15 T cell receptor beta chains share one sample of origin, sequenced in a study of blood T cell repertoires in COVID-19. Sequencing was performed with immunoSEQ multiplex PCR; in TCRdb, only in-frame clones are kept and a portion is missing. The sample lists around 450,000 clones; approximately 90% were seen once. Sequenced: PBMCs or T cells enriched from blood (not recorded which). The receptors shown here come from a woman between 18 and 30 years old with acute COVID-19.

The rearrangement links TRBV10-1 to TRBJ2-2; 7 bases are shared with TRBD1. CDR1 and CDR2 (germline): WNHNN, SYGVQD (reference sequence). With V trimmed by 9 bases and J by 5 bases, 9 bases remained unmatched. CDR3 length: 14 amino acids. The CDR3 coding sequence is TGCGCCAGTGGACAGGCCCAGGGGACCGGGGAGCTGTTTTTT. It codes for CASGQAQGTGELFF.

This sequence joins TRBV6-6 and TRBJ1-1; D ambiguous. The CDR3 runs to 11 residues. Germline loops: CDR1 MNHNY, CDR2 SVGAGI (reference sequence). The V end was cut by 2 bases, the J end by 8 bases, with 6 bases between. CDR3 sequence reads: CASSYAGEAFF. CDR3 in DNA: TGTGCCAGCAGTTACGCGGGAGAAGCTTTCTTT.

This chain uses TRBV20-1 with TRBJ1-5, with a weak D call TRBD1 (6 bases). CDR3 length equals 11 residues. V was pared by 6 bases and J by 5 bases, with 8 bases between. Germline CDR1 is DFQATT and CDR2 is SNEGSKA (reference sequence). The CDR3 nucleotides read TGCAGTGCCAGGGGAGATCAGCCCCAGCATTTT. It yields the protein CSARGDQPQHF.

The chain couples TRBV9 to TRBJ1-5; D is uncertain. V gave up 0 bases and J gave up 0 bases, with 7 bases separating them. The CDR3 runs 15 residues. Germline CDR1 and CDR2: SGDLS and YYNGEE. Here the CDR3 reads CASSVGDRSNQPQHF. The CDR3 DNA is TGTGCCAGCAGCGTAGGAGATCGTAGCAATCAGCCCCAGCATTTT.

The rearrangement joins TRBV4-3 to TRBJ2-7; TRBD2 is a possible D gene (5 bases). V was trimmed by 0 bases and J by 1 base, leaving 13 bases between them. The CDR3 covers 16 residues. Germline V CDR1 and CDR2: LGHNA, YSLEER. The CDR3 loop reads CASSQEGVGNSYEQYF. Here the CDR3 DNA reads TGCGCCAGCAGCCAAGAGGGAGTCGGGAATTCCTACGAGCAGTACTTC.

This rearrangement joins TRBV6-6 to TRBJ2-7; 7 bases are a match to TRBD2. The CDR3 is 14 residues long. J was trimmed by 2 bases and V by 6 bases; bases with no gene match: 7. Germline V gives CDR1 MNHNY, CDR2 SVGAGI (reference sequence). Here the CDR3 DNA reads TGTGCCAGCAGACTCGGGGCGGGAGCCTACGAGCAGTACTTC. It yields the protein CASRLGAGAYEQYF.

This chain connects TRBV2 to TRBJ1-5; 8 bases map to TRBD1. The ends lost 8 bases at V and 3 bases at J; junction bases unmatched: 12. Germline CDR1 reads SNHLY; CDR2 reads FYNNEI. The CDR3 covers 16 residues. CDR3 in DNA: TGTGCCAGCGAGGGGGCAGGGGGCGCCGTCAATCAGCCCCAGCATTTT. Its translation is CASEGAGGAVNQPQHF.

The chain links TRBV18 to TRBJ1-1, with 9 nucleotides matching TRBD1. The germline gives CDR1 KGHSH, CDR2 LQKENI. The J segment lost 4 bases and the V segment lost 3 bases, leaving 9 bases of the junction unmatched. The CDR3 loop spans 16 amino acids. The CDR3 reads CASSPPGTGFGTEAFF. The CDR3 DNA reads as TGTGCCAGCTCACCTCCCGGGACAGGGTTTGGCACTGAAGCTTTCTTT.

J is TRBJ2-5 and V is TRBV4-2; TRBD2 matches at 11 bases. V dropped 2 bases and J dropped 5; count of bases not matched to a gene: 4. The length of the CDR3 is 15 residues. Germline values: CDR1 LGHNA, CDR2 YNFKEQ. This chain's CDR3 is CASSQTTSGGETQYF. DNA for the CDR3: TGTGCCAGCAGCCAAACTACTAGCGGGGGTGAGACCCAGTACTTC.

This chain links TRBV9 with TRBJ2-2, with D perhaps matching TRBD1 (5 bases). This CDR3 region has 16 residues. The germline V gene has CDR1 SGDLS and CDR2 YYNGEE. The germline V and J ends were trimmed by 4 bases and 3 bases, with 16 bases remaining between them. The chain's CDR3 is CASSPARARDTGELFF. For the CDR3, the DNA is TGTGCCAGCAGCCCCGCCAGGGCCCGGGACACCGGGGAGCTGTTTTTT.

The V gene is TRBV5-4, the J gene TRBJ2-1; TRBD2 aligns across 14 bases. J was trimmed by 4 bases and V by 0 bases; bases with no gene match: 6. The CDR3 spans 18 residues. Germline V gene sequence: CDR1 SGHNT, CDR2 YYREEE (reference sequence). The CDR3, as DNA: TGTGCCAGCAGCTTGGCCGGGACTAGCGGGAGTAGGTACAATGAGCAGTTCTTC. It codes for CASSLAGTSGSRYNEQFF.

This clone was seen at least ten times. The V and J genes are TRBV6-5 and TRBJ2-3; 7 positions match TRBD2. Per germline, CDR1 MNHEY and CDR2 SVGAGI. This CDR3 comprises 14 residues. V dropped 6 bases and J dropped 1; count of bases not matched to a gene: 4. CDR3 in DNA: TGTGCCAGCAGACTACGGGGGGGCACAGATACGCAGTATTTT. This sequence encodes CASRLRGGTDTQYF.

The chain uses TRBV29-1 and TRBJ1-4, with D tentatively TRBD1 (6 bases). V gave up 5 bases and J gave up 7 bases, with 14 bases separating them. Germline CDR1 reads SQVTM; CDR2 reads ANQGSEA. The CDR3 length is 13 residues. This CDR3 is CSVHGGKGEKLFF. CDR3 bases: TGCAGCGTTCATGGGGGCAAGGGTGAAAAACTGTTTTTT.

This chain links TRBV5-4 with TRBJ2-6, with TRBD2 matching over 7 bases. The CDR3 is made up of 19 amino acids. V was pared by 4 bases and J by 2 bases, with 15 bases of the junction left unmatched. Germline-derived CDR1 and CDR2 are SGHNT and YYREEE (reference sequence). The CDR3 nucleotides read TGTGCCAGCAGCGCAACGGGACGGGAGGAATCAACTGGGGCCAACGTCCTGACTTTC. It encodes CASSATGREESTGANVLTF.

This clone appeared a single time. The chain employs TRBV25-1 and TRBJ2-1; 13 nucleotides match TRBD2. J gave up 5 bases and V 3 bases, and 4 bases lay outside the gene matches. Germline loops: CDR1 MGHDK, CDR2 SYGVNS. CDR3 length: 16 amino acids. The CDR3 is CASSDPGTSGDNEQFF. CDR3 DNA: TGTGCCAGCAGTGATCCCGGGACTAGCGGGGACAATGAGCAGTTCTTC. Variable domain in full (rest from reference TRBV25-1 and TRBJ2-1): EADIYQTPRYLVIGTGKKITLECSQTMGHDKMYWYQQDPGMELHLIHYSYGVNSTEKGDLSSESTVSRIRTEHFPLTLESARPSHTSQYLCASSDPGTSGDNEQFFGPGTRLTVL.